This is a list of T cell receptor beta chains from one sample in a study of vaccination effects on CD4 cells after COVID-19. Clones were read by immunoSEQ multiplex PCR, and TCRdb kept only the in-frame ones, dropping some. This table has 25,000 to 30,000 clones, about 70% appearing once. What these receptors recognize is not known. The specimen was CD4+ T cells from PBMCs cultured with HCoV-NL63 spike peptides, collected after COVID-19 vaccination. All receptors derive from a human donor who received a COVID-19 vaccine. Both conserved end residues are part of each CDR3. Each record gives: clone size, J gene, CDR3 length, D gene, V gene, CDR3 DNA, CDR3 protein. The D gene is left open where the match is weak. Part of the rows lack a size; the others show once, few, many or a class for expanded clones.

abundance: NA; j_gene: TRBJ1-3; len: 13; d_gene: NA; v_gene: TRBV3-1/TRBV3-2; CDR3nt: TGTGCCAGCAGCGAGGTTTCTGGAAACACCATATATTTT; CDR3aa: CASSEVSGNTIYF
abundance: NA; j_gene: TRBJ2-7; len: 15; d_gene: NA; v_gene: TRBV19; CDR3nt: TGTGCCAGTAGTAGAACCGGGACAAGCTCCTACGAGCAGTACTTC; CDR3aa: CASSRTGTSSYEQYF
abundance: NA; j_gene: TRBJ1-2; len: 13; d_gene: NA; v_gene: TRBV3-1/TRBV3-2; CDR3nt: TGTGCCAGCAGCCTACCCAAAGGAGATGGCTACACCTTC; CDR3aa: CASSLPKGDGYTF
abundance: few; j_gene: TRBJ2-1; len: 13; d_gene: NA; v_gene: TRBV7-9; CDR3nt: TGTGCCAGCAGCCAATGGACCAAGCTGGAGCAGTTCTTC; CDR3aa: CASSQWTKLEQFF
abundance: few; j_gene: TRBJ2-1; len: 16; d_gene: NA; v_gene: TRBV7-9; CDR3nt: TGTGCCAGCAGCCCAATTACACCCCTAAGTGGCAATGAGCAGTTCTTC; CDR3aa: CASSPITPLSGNEQFF
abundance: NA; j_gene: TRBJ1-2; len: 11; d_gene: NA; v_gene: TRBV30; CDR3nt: TGTGCCTGGAGTTTGGGGATTGGCTACACCTTC; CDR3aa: CAWSLGIGYTF
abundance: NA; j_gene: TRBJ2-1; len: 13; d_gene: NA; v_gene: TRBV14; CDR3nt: TGTGCCAGCAGCCGAGGACGTAACAATGAGCAGTTCTTC; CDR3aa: CASSRGRNNEQFF
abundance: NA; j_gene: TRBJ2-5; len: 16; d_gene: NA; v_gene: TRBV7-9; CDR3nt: TGTGCCAGCAGCTTAATTATGTGGGGGGGCTTAGAGACCCAGTACTTC; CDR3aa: CASSLIMWGGLETQYF
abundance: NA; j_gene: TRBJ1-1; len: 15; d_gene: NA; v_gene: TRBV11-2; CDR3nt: TGTGCCAGCGAGATAGTTGGGACGGGGAACACTGAAGCTTTCTTT; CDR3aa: CASEIVGTGNTEAFF
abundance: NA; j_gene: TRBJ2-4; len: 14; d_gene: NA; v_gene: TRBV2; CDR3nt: TGTGCCAGCACCCCCGGCGGTGCCAAAAACATTCAGTACTTC; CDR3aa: CASTPGGAKNIQYF
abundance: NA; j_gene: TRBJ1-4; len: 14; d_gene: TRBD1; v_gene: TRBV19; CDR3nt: TGTGCCAGTAGTACGGGACAGTCTAATGAAAAACTGTTTTTT; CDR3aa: CASSTGQSNEKLFF
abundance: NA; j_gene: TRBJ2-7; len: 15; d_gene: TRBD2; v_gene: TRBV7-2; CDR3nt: TGTGCCAGCAGCTCCATAGCGGGAAGCTCCTACGAGCAGTACTTC; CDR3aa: CASSSIAGSSYEQYF
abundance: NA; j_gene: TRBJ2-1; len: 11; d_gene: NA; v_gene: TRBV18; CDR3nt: TGTGCCAGCTCACTCAGGGATGAGCAGTTCTTC; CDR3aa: CASSLRDEQFF
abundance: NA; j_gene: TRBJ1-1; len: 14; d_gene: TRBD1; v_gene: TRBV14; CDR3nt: TGTGCCAGCAGCCCTCGGACAGGGGGCACTGAAGCTTTCTTT; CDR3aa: CASSPRTGGTEAFF
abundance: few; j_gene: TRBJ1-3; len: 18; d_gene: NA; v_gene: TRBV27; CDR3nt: TGTGCCAGCAGTTTATCGCTCCCGGGGACGATGGCTGGAAACACCATATATTTT; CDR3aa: CASSLSLPGTMAGNTIYF
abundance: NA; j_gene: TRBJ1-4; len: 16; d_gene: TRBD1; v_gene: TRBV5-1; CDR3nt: TGCGCCAGCAGATACTCCGGGACAGGGAATAATGAAAAACTGTTTTTT; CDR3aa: CASRYSGTGNNEKLFF
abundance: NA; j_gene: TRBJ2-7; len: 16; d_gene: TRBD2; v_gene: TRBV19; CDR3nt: TGTGCCAGTAGTATCGATCCAGCGGGGGGACCCTACGAGCAGTACTTC; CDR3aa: CASSIDPAGGPYEQYF
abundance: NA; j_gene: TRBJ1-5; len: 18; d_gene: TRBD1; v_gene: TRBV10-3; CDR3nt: TGTGCCATCAGTGAGTCGACACCAGGACAGGGAGGAGATCAGCCCCAGCATTTT; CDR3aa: CAISESTPGQGGDQPQHF
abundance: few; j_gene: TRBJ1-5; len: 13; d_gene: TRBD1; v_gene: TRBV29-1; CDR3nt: TGCAGCGTTGGACAGGGTGGCAATCAGCCCCAGCATTTT; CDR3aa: CSVGQGGNQPQHF
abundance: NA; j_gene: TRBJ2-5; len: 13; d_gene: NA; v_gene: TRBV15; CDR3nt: TGTGCCACCAGCATCGACAGGTCGAGGACCCAGTACTTC; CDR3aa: CATSIDRSRTQYF
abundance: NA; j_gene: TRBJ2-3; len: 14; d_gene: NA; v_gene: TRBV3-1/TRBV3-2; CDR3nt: TGTGCCAGCAGCCAATTCGGATATCCAGATACGCAGTATTTT; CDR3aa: CASSQFGYPDTQYF
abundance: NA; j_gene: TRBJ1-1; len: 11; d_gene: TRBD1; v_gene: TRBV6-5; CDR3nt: TGTGCCAGCAGTCAGGGGGGCGAAGCTTTCTTT; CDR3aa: CASSQGGEAFF
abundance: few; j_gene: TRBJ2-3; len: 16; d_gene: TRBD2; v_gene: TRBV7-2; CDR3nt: TGTGCCAGCAGACCCGGAGACGGGAGGGGAACAGATACGCAGTATTTT; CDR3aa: CASRPGDGRGTDTQYF
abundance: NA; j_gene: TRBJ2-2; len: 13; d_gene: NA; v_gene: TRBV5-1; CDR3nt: TGCGCCAGCAGCACCGGAGTAACCGGGGAGCTGTTTTTT; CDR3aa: CASSTGVTGELFF
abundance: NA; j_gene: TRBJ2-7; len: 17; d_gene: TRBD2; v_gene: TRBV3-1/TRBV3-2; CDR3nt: TGTGCCAGCAGCCGTAACGCTGGACTAGCGGGACCCTACGAGCAGTACTTC; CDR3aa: CASSRNAGLAGPYEQYF
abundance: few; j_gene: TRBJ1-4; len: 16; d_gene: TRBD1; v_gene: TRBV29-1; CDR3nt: TGCAGCGTTGAAGGAGTTACGGGACAGGGGGGTGAAAAACTGTTTTTT; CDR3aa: CSVEGVTGQGGEKLFF
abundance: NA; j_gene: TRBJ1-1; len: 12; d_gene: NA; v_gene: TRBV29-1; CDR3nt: TGCAGCGTCCAGTATGGAGTAAAGGGAGCTTTCTTT; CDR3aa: CSVQYGVKGAFF
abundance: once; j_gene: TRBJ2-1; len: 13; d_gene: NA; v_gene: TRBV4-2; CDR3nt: TGTGCCAGCACAGAAAGCTCCTACAATGAGCAGTTCTTC; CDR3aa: CASTESSYNEQFF